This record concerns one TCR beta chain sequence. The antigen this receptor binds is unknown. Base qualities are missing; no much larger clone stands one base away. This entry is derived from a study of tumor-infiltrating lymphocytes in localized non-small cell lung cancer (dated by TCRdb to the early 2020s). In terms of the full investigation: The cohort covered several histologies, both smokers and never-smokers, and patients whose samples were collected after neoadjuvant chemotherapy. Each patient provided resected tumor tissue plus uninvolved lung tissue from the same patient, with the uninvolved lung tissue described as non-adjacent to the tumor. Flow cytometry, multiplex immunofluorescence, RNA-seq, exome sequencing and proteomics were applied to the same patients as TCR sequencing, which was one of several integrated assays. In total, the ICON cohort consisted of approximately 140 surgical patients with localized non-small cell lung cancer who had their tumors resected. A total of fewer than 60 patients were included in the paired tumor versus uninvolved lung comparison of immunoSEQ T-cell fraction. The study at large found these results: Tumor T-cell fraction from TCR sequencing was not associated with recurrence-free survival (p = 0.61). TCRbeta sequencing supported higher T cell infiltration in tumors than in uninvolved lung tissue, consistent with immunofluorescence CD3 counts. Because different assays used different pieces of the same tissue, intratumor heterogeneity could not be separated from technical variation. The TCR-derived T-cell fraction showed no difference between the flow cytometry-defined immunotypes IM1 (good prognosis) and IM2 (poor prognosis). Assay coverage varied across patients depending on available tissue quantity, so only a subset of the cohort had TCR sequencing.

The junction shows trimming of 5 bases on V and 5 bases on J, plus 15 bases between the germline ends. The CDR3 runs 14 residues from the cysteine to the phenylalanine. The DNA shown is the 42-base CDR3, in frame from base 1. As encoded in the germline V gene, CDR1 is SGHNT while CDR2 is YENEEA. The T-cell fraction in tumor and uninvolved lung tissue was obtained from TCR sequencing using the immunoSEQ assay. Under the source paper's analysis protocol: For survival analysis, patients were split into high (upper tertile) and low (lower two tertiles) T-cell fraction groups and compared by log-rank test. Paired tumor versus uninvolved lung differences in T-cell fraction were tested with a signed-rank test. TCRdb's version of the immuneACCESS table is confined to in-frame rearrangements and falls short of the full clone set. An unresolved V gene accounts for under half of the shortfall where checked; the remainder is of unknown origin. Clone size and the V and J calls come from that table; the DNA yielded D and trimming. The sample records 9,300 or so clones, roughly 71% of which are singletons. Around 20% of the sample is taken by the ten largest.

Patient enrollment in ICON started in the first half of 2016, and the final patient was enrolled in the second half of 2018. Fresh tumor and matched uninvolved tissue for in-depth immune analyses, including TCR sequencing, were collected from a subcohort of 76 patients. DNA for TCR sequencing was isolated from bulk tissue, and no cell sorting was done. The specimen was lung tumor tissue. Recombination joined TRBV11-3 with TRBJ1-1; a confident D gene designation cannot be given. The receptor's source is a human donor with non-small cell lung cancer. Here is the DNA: TGTGCCAGCAGCCAGGCCCGACCGGGAACTGAAGCTTTCTTT. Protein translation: CASSQARPGTEAFF.